Each of the 29 T cell receptor beta chains below was sequenced from the same sample in a study of T-cell reconstitution after alpha-beta-depleted transplantation in children. Unique molecular identifiers were used to barcode this TCRbeta library. TCRdb re-derived calls from the PCR reads in MiXCR, one entry per CDR3 protein. The repertoire holds about 230,000 distinct CDR3 sequences, with 8.5% to 10% as singletons. Sequenced material: PBMCs from the stem cell graft donor, taken from the stem cell graft. The receptors originated from a human donor who donated a stem cell graft to a child with acute lymphoblastic leukemia.

This clonotype showed up just a few times. V usage is TRBV12-3 or TRBV12-4 and J usage is TRBJ1-2; D ambiguous. The ends were cut back, 1 base at V and 3 bases at J, with 12 bases in the middle. This CDR3 region has 15 residues. The DNA for the CDR3 is TGTGCCAGCAGTTTAGGCACGGGAAGGGACTATGGCTACACCTTC. This gives the protein CASSLGTGRDYGYTF.

Many counts were recorded for this clonotype. This sequence joins TRBV12-3 or TRBV12-4 and TRBJ2-3; TRBD2 might be the D (5 bases). The ends were cut back, 7 bases at V and 5 bases at J, with 16 bases in the middle. CDR3 length: 14 amino acids. Here the CDR3 DNA reads TGTGCCAGCATCTCCTCGGGGTGGGGAGATACGCAGTATTTT. Protein sequence: CASISSGWGDTQYF.

This clonotype was observed many times. The V and J genes are TRBV24-1 and TRBJ2-5; 9 bases line up with TRBD1. CDR1 KGHDR and CDR2 SFDVKD come from the germline V gene. CDR3 length: 15 residues. V lost 3 bases and J lost 2; bases outside the gene matches: 3. This CDR3 is CATSDIGTGQETQYF. The DNA of the CDR3 is TGTGCCACCAGTGATATTGGGACAGGGCAAGAGACCCAGTACTTC.

This chain links TRBV15 with TRBJ2-2; 10 nucleotides agree with TRBD2. V lost 5 bases and J lost 6; bases outside the gene matches: 9. The CDR3 extends over 16 amino acids. Per the germline V gene, CDR1 is LNHNV and CDR2 is YYDKDF (reference sequence). The CDR3 loop is CATSALGLAVAGELFF. CDR3 sequence (DNA): TGTGCCACCAGCGCCCTCGGACTAGCGGTTGCCGGGGAGCTGTTTTTT.

Many counts were recorded for this clonotype. The chain couples TRBV12-3 or TRBV12-4 to TRBJ2-2; no firm D call. CDR3 size: 11 residues. The V and J ends lost 3 bases and 6 bases respectively, with 2 bases between them. The chain's CDR3 is CASSFSGELFF. The CDR3 region has the DNA TGTGCCAGCAGTTTCTCCGGGGAGCTGTTTTTT.

The chain's CDR3 is CASSLGASETYEQYF. The DNA of the CDR3 is TGTGCCAGCAGCTTAGGGGCTAGCGAAACCTACGAGCAGTACTTC. The chain uses TRBV7-9 and TRBJ2-7, with D perhaps matching TRBD2 (6 bases). The CDR3 totals 15 residues. Trimming left V 1 base short and J 2 bases short, with 12 bases between. Germline V lookup: CDR1 SEHNR, CDR2 FQNEAQ (reference sequence).

Ten or more counts support this clonotype. The V gene is TRBV15, the J gene TRBJ2-1; 15 nucleotides align to TRBD2. The CDR3 is 16 amino acids. The germline CDR1 and CDR2 sequences are LNHNV and YYDKDF (reference sequence). J was trimmed by 1 base and V by 8 bases; bases with no gene match: 3. The CDR3 DNA sequence: TGTGCCACCGGGGGACTAGCGGGGGGATCCTACAATGAGCAGTTCTTC. Its protein product is CATGGLAGGSYNEQFF.

This clonotype was observed at least ten times. The rearrangement joins TRBV12-3 or TRBV12-4 to TRBJ1-5; maybe TRBD1 (5 bases). The CDR3 is made up of 13 amino acids. With 9 bases removed from V and 2 bases from J, the gap between germline ends came to 11 bases. The CDR3 DNA follows: TGTGCCAGTGACAGTGGGGGCAATCAGCCCCAGCATTTT. This gives the protein CASDSGGNQPQHF.

The rearrangement joins TRBV25-1 to TRBJ1-5; D unresolved. The CDR3 runs to 16 residues. Trimming pared 2 bases from V and 0 bases from J, leaving 11 bases between. Germline-derived CDR1 and CDR2 are MGHDK and SYGVNS. The CDR3 is CASSERSDPSNQPQHF. Written as DNA, the CDR3 is TGTGCCAGCAGTGAAAGGAGTGACCCTAGCAATCAGCCCCAGCATTTT.

This chain uses TRBV12-3 or TRBV12-4 with TRBJ1-2; 8 bases align to TRBD1. The CDR3 runs to 16 residues. V lost 1 base, J lost 4 bases, and 8 bases stayed unmatched. The CDR3 sequence is CASSLVVQGAGYGYTF. The CDR3 DNA follows: TGTGCCAGCAGTTTAGTGGTTCAGGGGGCCGGCTATGGCTACACCTTC.

This clonotype was detected only a few times. The chain carries TRBV10-3 and TRBJ1-6; D is uncertain. The CDR3 totals 15 residues. V was clipped by 2 bases and J by 7 bases, with 12 bases between them. The germline V gene has CDR1 ENHRY and CDR2 SYGVKD. Written as DNA, the CDR3 is TGTGCCATCAGTGAGGGCCAGCGCGAGAATTCACCCCTCCACTTT. Translation gives CAISEGQRENSPLHF.

This clonotype was observed a handful of times. The rearrangement joins TRBV18 to TRBJ2-1; 9 bases align to TRBD1. With V trimmed by 3 bases and J by 6 bases, 6 bases remained unmatched. This CDR3 region has 15 residues. Looked up from germline, CDR1 is KGHSH and CDR2 is LQKENI. The CDR3 DNA follows: TGTGCCAGCTCACCCAGGGACAGGGCGGTCAATGAGCAGTTCTTC. Translated, it gives CASSPRDRAVNEQFF.

J is TRBJ2-3 and V is TRBV7-7; 10 bases are a match to TRBD1. This CDR3 has 15 amino acids. J gave up 3 bases and V 2 bases, and 2 bases lay outside the gene matches. Germline V gene sequence: CDR1 SSHAT, CDR2 FNYEAQ (reference sequence). The CDR3 here is CASSLWDRGTDTQYF. CDR3 DNA sequence: TGTGCCAGCAGCTTATGGGACAGGGGTACAGATACGCAGTATTTT.

This clonotype was seen only a few times. The chain employs TRBV7-7 and TRBJ2-1; D call uncertain. The CDR3 spans 15 residues. V lost 5 bases and J lost 2, with 13 bases in between. Germline loops: CDR1 SSHAT, CDR2 FNYEAQ (reference sequence). CDR3 protein: CASSRTRDTYNEQFF. The CDR3 coding sequence is TGTGCCAGCAGCCGGACCCGAGACACCTACAATGAGCAGTTCTTC. The complete variable domain, with remaining parts taken from reference TRBV7-7 and TRBJ2-1, reads GAGVSQSPRYKVTKRGQDVTLRCDPISSHATLYWYQQALGQGPEFLTYFNYEAQPDKSGLPSDRFSAERPEGSISTLTIQRTEQRDSAMYRCASSRTRDTYNEQFFGPGTRLTVL.

This clonotype was counted a few times. As DNA, the CDR3 is TGTGCCAGCAGCCTGCCGGTAAACACCATATATTTT. It codes for CASSLPVNTIYF. The V gene is TRBV7-2, the J gene TRBJ1-3; unclear D gene. V lost 5 bases to trimming and J lost 6 bases, with 8 bases between them. There are 12 residues in the CDR3. The germline gives CDR1 SGHTA, CDR2 FQGNSA.

This clonotype was counted only a few times. This sequence joins TRBV6-2 or TRBV6-3 and TRBJ1-3, with D perhaps TRBD1 (5 bases). V was pared by 7 bases and J by 4 bases, with 17 bases between. Looked up from germline, CDR1 is MNHEY and CDR2 is SVGEGT. The CDR3 is 15 amino acids. CDR3 nucleotides: TGTGCCAGCAATCGGGACGCAGCTTGGGGAAACACCATATATTTT. This gives the protein CASNRDAAWGNTIYF.

In this sample, this clonotype turned up a few times. The chain has TRBV7-2 and TRBJ2-7, with D tentatively TRBD2 (6 bases). Per the germline V gene, CDR1 is SGHTA and CDR2 is FQGNSA. The CDR3 is 16 residues long. V was shortened by 4 bases and J by 2 bases, with 18 bases between the two germline ends. CDR3 in DNA: TGTGCCAGCAGCTCGGAGGCGGGGATTTCCACCTACGAGCAGTACTTC. Its protein product is CASSSEAGISTYEQYF.

This clonotype was seen more than once but under ten times. The chain carries TRBV19 and TRBJ1-6; unclear D gene. The CDR3 has 13 residues. Germline V lookup: CDR1 LNHDA, CDR2 SQIVND (reference sequence). V was pared by 3 bases and J by 10 bases, with 10 bases between. The CDR3 is CASSILRGSPLHF. The CDR3, as DNA: TGTGCCAGTAGTATTCTCCGGGGATCACCCCTCCACTTT.

This clonotype was recorded many times. V usage is TRBV21-1 and J usage is TRBJ2-7; the DNA was not used to check the table's D call, TRBD1. TRBV21-1 is listed as a pseudogene. There are 19 residues in the CDR3. CDR3: CASSKAKDEEGDRSLEQYF. The CDR3 DNA reads TGTGCCAGCAGCAAAGCGAAGGACGAAGAGGGGGACAGGAGCCTCGAGCAGTACTTC.

The V gene is TRBV5-8, the J gene TRBJ2-5; D unresolved. Deletions cut 4 bases from V and 4 bases from J, with 8 bases between. Germline V gene data show CDR1 as SGHTS and CDR2 as YDEGEE. The CDR3 sequence is 12 residues long. CDR3: CASSLTPETQYF. DNA for the CDR3: TGTGCCAGCAGCCTCACCCCAGAGACCCAGTACTTC.

This clonotype was detected many times. V gene TRBV5-1 combines with J gene TRBJ1-1; perhaps TRBD1 as D (5 bases). The germline V gene encodes CDR1 SGHRS and CDR2 YFSETQ. Trimming removed 4 bases from V and 5 bases from J, with 18 bases in between. This CDR3 has 15 residues. CDR3 loop: CASSGAPGPGTEAFF. The CDR3 region has the DNA TGCGCCAGCAGCGGAGCACCGGGACCTGGGACTGAAGCTTTCTTT.

The table lists this clonotype with many counts. The gene calls are TRBV27 and TRBJ1-1; D is undetermined. CDR3 length: 9 residues. Trimming took 9 bases from V and 11 from J, leaving 10 bases between them. Germline V CDR1 and CDR2: MNHEY, SMNVEV (reference sequence). Here the CDR3 reads CARGARAFF. The CDR3 bases are TGTGCCAGAGGCGCTAGGGCTTTCTTT.

In this sample, this clonotype is medium-sized (0.01 to 0.1%). The chain uses TRBV20-1 and TRBJ1-4; weak D call: TRBD1 (5 bases). This CDR3 is built from 13 residues. V lost 0 bases and J 5 bases, leaving 7 bases between the germline ends. Germline assignment: CDR1 DFQATT and CDR2 SNEGSKA (reference sequence). CDR3 nucleotide sequence: TGCAGTGCTAGAGACAGGGAAAATGAAAAACTGTTTTTT. It encodes CSARDRENEKLFF.

In this sample, this clonotype turned up many times. The V gene is TRBV4-2, the J gene TRBJ2-3; D remains unclear. CDR1 LGHNA and CDR2 YNFKEQ come from the germline V gene. Trimming shortened V by 1 base and J by 2 bases, and 10 bases separated the two germline ends. The CDR3 loop spans 15 amino acids. The CDR3 region has the DNA TGTGCCAGCAGCCAAGCCGGCGAATACACAGATACGCAGTATTTT. Protein product: CASSQAGEYTDTQYF.

The rearrangement links TRBV5-1 to TRBJ2-5; D is uncertain. The germline V gene has CDR1 SGHRS and CDR2 YFSETQ. The V and J ends lost 0 bases and 4 bases respectively, with 10 bases between them. The CDR3 extends over 14 amino acids. The CDR3 bases are TGCGCCAGCAGCTTGGGGACCATCGCAGAGACCCAGTACTTC. The encoded protein is CASSLGTIAETQYF.

This clonotype was seen ten or more times. The chain uses TRBV10-3 and TRBJ2-1; D unclear. Trimming removed 10 bases from V and 5 bases from J, with 12 bases in between. The germline gives CDR1 ENHRY, CDR2 SYGVKD. The CDR3 has 12 residues. The CDR3 protein is CATMDGHNEQFF. CDR3 coding DNA: TGTGCCACTATGGACGGCCACAATGAGCAGTTCTTC.

This clonotype has ten or more counts. The chain carries TRBV12-3 or TRBV12-4 and TRBJ1-1; 8 positions match TRBD1. The trim removed 2 bases at V and 0 bases at J, leaving 8 bases unmatched. This CDR3 has 17 residues. The CDR3 region is CASSLPQTGVMNTEAFF. The CDR3 DNA sequence: TGTGCCAGCAGTTTACCTCAGACAGGGGTGATGAACACTGAAGCTTTCTTT.

CDR3 nucleotides: TGTGCCATCAGTGACGGGGGAGCGAACACTGAAGCTTTCTTT. It yields the protein CAISDGGANTEAFF. The rearrangement uses TRBV10-3 and TRBJ1-1; D is possibly TRBD1 (5 bases). The CDR3 extends over 14 amino acids. The germline gives CDR1 ENHRY, CDR2 SYGVKD. V lost 3 bases and J lost 1, with 9 bases in between.

This chain connects TRBV5-1 to TRBJ1-3; D call uncertain. Germline CDR1 SGHRS, CDR2 YFSETQ. V lost 0 bases and J lost 8, with 18 bases in between. The CDR3 loop spans 16 amino acids. The DNA of the CDR3 is TGCGCCAGCAGCTTGGGACATACTGACGCCAGCGACACCATATATTTT. Protein: CASSLGHTDASDTIYF.